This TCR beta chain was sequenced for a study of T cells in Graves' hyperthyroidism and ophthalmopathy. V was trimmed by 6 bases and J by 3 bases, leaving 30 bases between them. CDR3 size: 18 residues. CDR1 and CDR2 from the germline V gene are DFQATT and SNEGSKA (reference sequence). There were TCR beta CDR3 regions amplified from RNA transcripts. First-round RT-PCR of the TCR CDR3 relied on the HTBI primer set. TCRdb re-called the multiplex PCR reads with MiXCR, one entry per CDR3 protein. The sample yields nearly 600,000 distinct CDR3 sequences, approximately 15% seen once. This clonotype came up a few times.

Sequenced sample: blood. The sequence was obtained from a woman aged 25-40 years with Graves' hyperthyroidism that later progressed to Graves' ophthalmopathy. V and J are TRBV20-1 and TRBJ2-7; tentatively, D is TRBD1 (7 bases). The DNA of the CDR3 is TGCAGTGCCCAAAAGGACTGGACAGGACCGGAGGGAGACTACGAGCAGTACTTC. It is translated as CSAQKDWTGPEGDYEQYF.